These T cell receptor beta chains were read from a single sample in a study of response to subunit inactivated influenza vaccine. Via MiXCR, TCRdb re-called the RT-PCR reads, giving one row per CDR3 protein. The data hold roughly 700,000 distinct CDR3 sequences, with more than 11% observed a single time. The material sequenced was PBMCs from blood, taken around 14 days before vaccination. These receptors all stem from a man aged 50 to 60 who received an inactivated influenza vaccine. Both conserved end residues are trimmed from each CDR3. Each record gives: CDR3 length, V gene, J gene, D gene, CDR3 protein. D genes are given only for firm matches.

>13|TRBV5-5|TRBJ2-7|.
ASSLPGHPSYEQY
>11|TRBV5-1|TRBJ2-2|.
ASSPSGTGELF
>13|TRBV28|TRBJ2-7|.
ASSLPGQKNYEQY
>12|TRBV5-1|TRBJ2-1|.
ASSYLIDRNEQF
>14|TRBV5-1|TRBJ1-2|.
ASAPLGGAENYGYT
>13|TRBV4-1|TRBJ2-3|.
ASSQVADWSDTQY
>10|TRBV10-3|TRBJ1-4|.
AIRDGNEKLF
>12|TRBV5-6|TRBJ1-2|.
ASSIPQIHYGYT
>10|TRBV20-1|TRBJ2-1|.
SARDRGDEQF
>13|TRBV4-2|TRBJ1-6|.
ASSQDSYYNSPLH
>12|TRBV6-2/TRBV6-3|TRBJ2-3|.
ASSYRSLTDTQY
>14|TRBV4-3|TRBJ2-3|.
ASSPMATSSTDTQY
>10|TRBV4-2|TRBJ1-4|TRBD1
ASSHLTGDGD
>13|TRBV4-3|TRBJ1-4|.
ASRRVAGAGEKLF
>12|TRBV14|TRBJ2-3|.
ASSQFGGVDTQY
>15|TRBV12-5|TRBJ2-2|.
ASGLLPRASDTGELF
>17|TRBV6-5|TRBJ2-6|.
ASSYSTRQPRDGANVLT
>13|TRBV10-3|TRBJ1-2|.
AISEFPLGRYGYT
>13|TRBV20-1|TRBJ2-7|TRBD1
SARLPGQVDGEQY
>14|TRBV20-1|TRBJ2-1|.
SAREEGTTTYNEQF
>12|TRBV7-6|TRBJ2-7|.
ASSSNYRVDEQY
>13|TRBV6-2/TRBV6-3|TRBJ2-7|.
ASSSYTVRHYEQY
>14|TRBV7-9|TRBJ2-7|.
ASSPRYGPHSYEQY
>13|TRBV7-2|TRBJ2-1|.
ASSFSDSSYNEQF
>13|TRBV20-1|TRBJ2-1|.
SARGGTGPYNEQF
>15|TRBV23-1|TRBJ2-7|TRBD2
ASSQFGRSPRAYEQY
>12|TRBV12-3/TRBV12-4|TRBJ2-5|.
ASSPSGTWETQY
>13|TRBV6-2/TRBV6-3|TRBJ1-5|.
ASTNPPGGRQPQH
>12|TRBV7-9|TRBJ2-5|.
ASSLARGQETQY
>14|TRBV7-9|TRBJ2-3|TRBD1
ASSRGQGLLGDTQY
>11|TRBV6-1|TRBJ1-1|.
ASRAYSAGKAF
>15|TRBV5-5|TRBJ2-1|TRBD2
ASSRGLAGTGSNEQF
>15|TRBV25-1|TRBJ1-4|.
ASSEVTPGTTNEKLF
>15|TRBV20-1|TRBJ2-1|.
SARDISGPSLYNEQF
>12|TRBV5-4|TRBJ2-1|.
ASSLDDRGYEQF
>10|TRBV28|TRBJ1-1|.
ASTSSRTEAF
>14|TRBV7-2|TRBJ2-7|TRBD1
ASSQTGGVRRTEQY
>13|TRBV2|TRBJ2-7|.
ASTGVGGASYEQY
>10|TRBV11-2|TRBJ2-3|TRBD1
ASSFPGTGEY
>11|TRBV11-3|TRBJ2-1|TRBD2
ASSLGLAGFQF
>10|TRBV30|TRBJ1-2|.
AWSPTVYGYT
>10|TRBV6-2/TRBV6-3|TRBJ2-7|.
ASSYSGQLQY
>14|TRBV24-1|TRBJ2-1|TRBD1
ATSDPGTGRYNEQF